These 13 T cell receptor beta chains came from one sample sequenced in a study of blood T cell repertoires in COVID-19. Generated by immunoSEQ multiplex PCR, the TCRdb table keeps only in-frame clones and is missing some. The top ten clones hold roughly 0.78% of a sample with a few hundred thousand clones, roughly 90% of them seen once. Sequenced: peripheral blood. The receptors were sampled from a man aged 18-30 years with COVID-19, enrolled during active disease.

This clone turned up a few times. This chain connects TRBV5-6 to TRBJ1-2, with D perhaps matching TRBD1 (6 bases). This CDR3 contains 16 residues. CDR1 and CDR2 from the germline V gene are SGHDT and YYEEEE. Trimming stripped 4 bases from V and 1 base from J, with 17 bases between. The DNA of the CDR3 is TGTGCCAGCAGCCAGGAACAGGGCAGAGTTAACTATGGCTACACCTTC. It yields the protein CASSQEQGRVNYGYTF.

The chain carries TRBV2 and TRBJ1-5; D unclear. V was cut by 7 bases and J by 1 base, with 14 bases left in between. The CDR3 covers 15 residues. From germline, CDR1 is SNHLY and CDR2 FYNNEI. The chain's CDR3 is CASKRAETSNQPQHF. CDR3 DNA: TGTGCCAGCAAGCGGGCAGAGACGAGCAATCAGCCCCAGCATTTT.

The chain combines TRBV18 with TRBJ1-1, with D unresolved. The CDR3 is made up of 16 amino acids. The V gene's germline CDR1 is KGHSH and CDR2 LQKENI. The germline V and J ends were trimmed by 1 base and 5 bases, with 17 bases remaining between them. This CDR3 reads CASSPQKAGSRTEAFF. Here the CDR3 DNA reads TGTGCCAGCTCACCACAGAAAGCGGGATCGCGGACTGAAGCTTTCTTT.

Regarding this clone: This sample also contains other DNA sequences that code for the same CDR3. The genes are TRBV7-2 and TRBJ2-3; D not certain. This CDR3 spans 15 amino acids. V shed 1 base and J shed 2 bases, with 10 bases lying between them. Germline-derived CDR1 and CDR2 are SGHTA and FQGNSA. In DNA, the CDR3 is TGTGCCAGCAGCTTAGTTGGCGGTTCCACAGATACGCAGTATTTT. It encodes CASSLVGGSTDTQYF. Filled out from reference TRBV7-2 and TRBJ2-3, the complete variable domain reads GAGVSQSPSNKVTEKGKDVELRCDPISGHTALYWYRQSLGQGLEFLIYFQGNSAPDKSGLPSDRFSAERTGGSVSTLTIQRTQQEDSAVYLCASSLVGGSTDTQYFGPGTRLTVL.

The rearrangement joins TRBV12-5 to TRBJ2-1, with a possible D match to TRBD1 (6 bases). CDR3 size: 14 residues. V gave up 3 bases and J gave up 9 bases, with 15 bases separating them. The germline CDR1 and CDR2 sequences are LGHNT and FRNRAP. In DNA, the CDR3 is TGTGCTAGTGGTTTTACAGGGACCCCCCTTGAGCAGTTCTTC. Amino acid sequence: CASGFTGTPLEQFF.

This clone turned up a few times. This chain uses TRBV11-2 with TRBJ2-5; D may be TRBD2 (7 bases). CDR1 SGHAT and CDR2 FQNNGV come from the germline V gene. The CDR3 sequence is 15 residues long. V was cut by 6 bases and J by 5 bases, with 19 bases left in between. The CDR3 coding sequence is TGTGCCAGCAGGCACGGGGGGCGCGGAGGGGAGACCCAGTACTTC. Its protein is CASRHGGRGGETQYF.

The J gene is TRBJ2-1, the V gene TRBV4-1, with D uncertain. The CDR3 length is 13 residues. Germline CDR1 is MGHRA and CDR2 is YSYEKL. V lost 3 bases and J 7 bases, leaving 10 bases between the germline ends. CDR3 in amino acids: CASSHPALNEQFF. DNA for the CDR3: TGCGCCAGCAGCCACCCCGCCCTAAATGAGCAGTTCTTC.

Here the CDR3 DNA reads TGTGCCATCAGTGAAGGACAGTCCTACGAGCAGTACTTC. Translating it yields CAISEGQSYEQYF. The chain uses TRBV10-3 and TRBJ2-7; possible D gene TRBD1, 6 bases. Trimming shortened V by 3 bases and J by 1 base, and 7 bases separated the two germline ends. The CDR3 runs to 13 residues. Germline V gives CDR1 ENHRY, CDR2 SYGVKD.

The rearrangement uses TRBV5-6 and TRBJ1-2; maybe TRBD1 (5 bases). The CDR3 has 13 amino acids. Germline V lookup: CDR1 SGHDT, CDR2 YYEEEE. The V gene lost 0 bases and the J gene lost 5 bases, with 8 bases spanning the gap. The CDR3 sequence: CASSLGTYYGYTF. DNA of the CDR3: TGTGCCAGCAGCTTGGGGACATATTATGGCTACACCTTC.

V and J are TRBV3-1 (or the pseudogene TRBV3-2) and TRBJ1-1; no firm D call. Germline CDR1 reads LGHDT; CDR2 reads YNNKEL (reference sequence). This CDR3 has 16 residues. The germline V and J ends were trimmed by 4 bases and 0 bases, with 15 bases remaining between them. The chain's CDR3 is CASSPHSLRMNTEAFF. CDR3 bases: TGTGCCAGCAGCCCCCATTCCCTCAGGATGAACACTGAAGCTTTCTTT.

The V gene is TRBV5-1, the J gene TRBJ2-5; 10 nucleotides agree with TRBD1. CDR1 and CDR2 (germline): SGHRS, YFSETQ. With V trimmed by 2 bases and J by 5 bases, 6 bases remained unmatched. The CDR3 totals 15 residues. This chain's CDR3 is CASSFHPGQGETQYF. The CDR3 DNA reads TGCGCCAGCAGCTTCCACCCGGGACAGGGGGAGACCCAGTACTTC.

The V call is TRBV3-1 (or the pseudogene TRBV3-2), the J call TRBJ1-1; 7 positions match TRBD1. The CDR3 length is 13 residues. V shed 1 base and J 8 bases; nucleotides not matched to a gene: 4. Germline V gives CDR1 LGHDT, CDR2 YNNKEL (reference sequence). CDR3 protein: CASSQVVTGEAFF. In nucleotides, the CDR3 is TGTGCCAGCAGCCAAGTGGTGACAGGGGAAGCTTTCTTT.

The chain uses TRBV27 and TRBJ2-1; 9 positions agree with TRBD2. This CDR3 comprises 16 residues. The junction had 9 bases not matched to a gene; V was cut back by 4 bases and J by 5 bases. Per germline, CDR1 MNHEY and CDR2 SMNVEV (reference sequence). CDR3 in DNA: TGTGCCAGCAGTTCGCAAAGGACTAGCGTAGACAATGAGCAGTTCTTC. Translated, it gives CASSSQRTSVDNEQFF.